The 6 T cell receptor beta chains listed next were all sequenced from one sample in a study of blood T cell repertoires in COVID-19. Clones were read by immunoSEQ multiplex PCR, and TCRdb kept only the in-frame ones, dropping some. This table holds some 100,000 clones, approximately 91% found once. The sequenced sample consisted of peripheral blood. The receptor set was obtained from a woman aged 70-85 years with acute or convalescent COVID-19.

The chain recombines TRBV27 with TRBJ1-5, with a possible D match to TRBD1 (5 bases). Germline V gene sequence: CDR1 MNHEY, CDR2 SMNVEV (reference sequence). The CDR3 loop spans 12 amino acids. Trimming took off 5 bases at V and 10 bases at J, with 12 bases between the two ends. The CDR3: CASSNRGGPQHF. CDR3 nucleotide sequence: TGTGCCAGCAGTAACCGGGGGGGTCCCCAGCATTTT.

This chain links TRBV5-1 with TRBJ2-3; 7 positions match TRBD1. The CDR3 length is 18 residues. J gave up 0 bases and V 4 bases, and 14 bases lay outside the gene matches. Germline V CDR1 and CDR2: SGHRS, YFSETQ. The CDR3 sequence: CASSHSRSGTASTDTQYF. CDR3 coding DNA: TGCGCCAGCAGCCATTCCAGATCCGGGACAGCTAGCACAGATACGCAGTATTTT.

This clone has more than one count but fewer than ten. The chain couples TRBV18 to TRBJ1-4, with D possibly TRBD1 on 5 matching bases. Germline V lookup: CDR1 KGHSH, CDR2 LQKENI. CDR3 length: 14 amino acids. Trimming removed 2 bases at V and 8 bases at J, with 12 bases between. CDR3 region: CASSPSAGGEKLFF. The CDR3 DNA follows: TGTGCCAGCTCACCATCGGCCGGGGGGGAAAAACTGTTTTTT.

The chain carries TRBV24-1 and TRBJ2-5; no clear D. Germline V CDR1 and CDR2: KGHDR, SFDVKD. V was trimmed by 5 bases and J by 2 bases, leaving 8 bases between them. The CDR3 has 13 residues. The CDR3 nucleotides read TGTGCCACCAGTGGAGGCAGACAAGAGACCCAGTACTTC. Encoded protein: CATSGGRQETQYF.

The CDR3 loop is CASSDRGTDEQYV. Written as DNA, the CDR3 is TGTGCCAGCAGTGATAGGGGAACCGACGAGCAGTACGTC. The chain joins TRBV2 to TRBJ2-7, with D possibly matching TRBD1 (5 bases). The CDR3 is made up of 13 amino acids. Trimming cost V 3 bases and J 5 bases, with 11 bases left between them. In germline, CDR1 is SNHLY, CDR2 FYNNEI.

Note on this clone: The same CDR3 also results from other DNA sequences found in this sample. This chain uses TRBV6-5 with TRBJ2-2; 10 bases line up with TRBD1. The ends lost 2 bases at V and 4 bases at J; junction bases unmatched: 1. This CDR3 spans 15 amino acids. The V gene's germline CDR1 is MNHEY and CDR2 SVGAGI. CDR3 in amino acids: CASSYDRGPTGELFF. In DNA form, the CDR3 reads TGTGCCAGCAGTTACGACAGGGGGCCCACCGGGGAGCTGTTTTTT.